The sequence of this TCR beta chain was determined in a study of T cells after yellow fever vaccination. General study findings and limits: Among primary-vaccination clones, most reappeared after the booster, at about 95% for CD4 and more than 75% for CD8.

Template switching by 5'RACE produced TCR cDNA, adding a universal primer site and UMIs. TCRdb fed the 5' RACE reads into MiXCR, producing one record per CDR3 protein. This table holds under 700,000 distinct CDR3 sequences, roughly a sixth found once. In germline, CDR1 is ENHRY, CDR2 SYGVKD. Unmatched junction bases numbered 10, after V lost 3 bases and J lost 7 bases. The CDR3 is 17 amino acids. The table lists this clonotype with a few counts. Its antigen remains unidentified. Source: PBMCs, taken less than 6 days after the first yellow fever vaccination. This sequence joins TRBV10-3 and TRBJ1-5; TRBD1 matches at 12 bases. This clonotype was obtained from a man between 18 and 29 years old who received the YFV17D yellow fever vaccine. This chain's CDR3 is CAISDHRDRGLRQPQHF. The CDR3 DNA is TGTGCCATCAGTGACCACCGGGACAGGGGGCTTCGGCAGCCCCAGCATTTT.